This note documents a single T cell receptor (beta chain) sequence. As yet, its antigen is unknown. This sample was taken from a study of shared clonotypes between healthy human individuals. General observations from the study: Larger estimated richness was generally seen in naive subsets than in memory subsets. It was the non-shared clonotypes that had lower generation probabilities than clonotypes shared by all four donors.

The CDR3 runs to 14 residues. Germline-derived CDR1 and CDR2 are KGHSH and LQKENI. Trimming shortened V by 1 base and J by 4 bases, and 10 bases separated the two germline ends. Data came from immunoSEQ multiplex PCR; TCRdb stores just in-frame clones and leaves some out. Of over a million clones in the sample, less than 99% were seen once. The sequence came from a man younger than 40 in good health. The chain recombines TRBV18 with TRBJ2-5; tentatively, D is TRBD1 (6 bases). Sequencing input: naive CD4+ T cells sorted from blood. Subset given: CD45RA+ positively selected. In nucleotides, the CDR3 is TGTGCCAGCTCACCACTACAGGGTGCAGAGACCCAGTACTTC. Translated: CASSPLQGAETQYF.